Listed here is a single T cell receptor (beta chain). The V and J ends lost 5 bases and 5 bases, in that order; junction bases with no gene match: 6. The length of the CDR3 is 15 residues. In germline, CDR1 is ENHRY, CDR2 SYGVKD. Assay used: immunoSEQ multiplex PCR; TCRdb lists only in-frame clones, some missing. Among under 450,000 clones listed, 95% were seen once. The data originate from a study of shared T cell receptors in the human thymus. The sequence was collected from a human donor. Input material: thymocytes. V usage is TRBV10-3 and J usage is TRBJ2-1, with 10 bases that match TRBD1. The CDR3 is CAISRTGTGDNEQFF. CDR3 DNA sequence: TGTGCCATCAGTCGGACCGGGACAGGGGACAATGAGCAGTTCTTC.